This T cell receptor (beta chain) was retrieved from a study of cytomegalovirus exposure and HLA in healthy donors. Study at large: The 90 to 150 validation repertoires, a later analysis reported, used the same platform as the roughly 730 repertoires from the first cohort. Study results and limitations: TCR clusters originating in the first cohort tended to co-occur in the 120 validation repertoires, according to a later analysis. Researchers catalogued around 150 TCR beta chains as cytomegalovirus-associated.

Germline V gene lookup returns CDR1 SGHRS and CDR2 YFSETQ. The germline V and J ends were trimmed by 4 bases and 1 base, with 14 bases remaining between them. This CDR3 comprises 15 residues. To note about this clone: The antigen is undetermined.

Some clones are missing from TCRdb's copy, which holds only in-frame ones; the method was immunoSEQ multiplex PCR. In the table there are under 300,000 clones, approximately 86% of which are singletons. V gene TRBV5-1 combines with J gene TRBJ2-5; a weak D match, TRBD1 (6 bases). The sequencing input was PBMCs. The clonotype was recovered from a woman under 30 in good health and CMV-seronegative. CDR3 residues: CASSPQTGLQETQYF. The CDR3 DNA follows: TGCGCCAGCAGCCCACAGACAGGTCTCCAAGAGACCCAGTACTTC.